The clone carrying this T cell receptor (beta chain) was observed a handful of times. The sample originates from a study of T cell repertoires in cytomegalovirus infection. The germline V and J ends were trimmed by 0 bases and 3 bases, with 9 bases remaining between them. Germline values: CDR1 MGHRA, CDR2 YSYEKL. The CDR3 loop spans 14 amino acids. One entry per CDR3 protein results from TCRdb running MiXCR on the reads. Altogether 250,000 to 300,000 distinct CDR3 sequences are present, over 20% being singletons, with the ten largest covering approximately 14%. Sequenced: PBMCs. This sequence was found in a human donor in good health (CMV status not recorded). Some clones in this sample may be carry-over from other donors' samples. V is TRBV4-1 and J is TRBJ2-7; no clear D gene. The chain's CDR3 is CASSQDLTYYEQYF. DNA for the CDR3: TGCGCCAGCAGCCAAGATCTTACATACTACGAGCAGTACTTC.